This T cell receptor beta chain came from a study of blood T cell repertoires in COVID-19. Study overall: Specimens from acute and convalescent COVID-19 originated in the United States, Italy and Spain. T cells, B-cell-depleted T cells, or PBMCs supplied cDNA or gDNA.

Authors' data handling: Reference gene primer amplification yielded estimated nucleated cell counts. Some clones are missing from TCRdb's copy, which holds only in-frame ones; the method was immunoSEQ multiplex PCR. The DNA was the basis for D and trimming; V, J and clone size are from that table. The table records tens of thousands of clones, more than 80% of them present only once. The sequence derives from a human donor in a cohort sampled during active COVID-19. Sequences were obtained from peripheral blood.

CDR3 sequence reads: CASSLDRGRNTIYF. CDR3 bases: TGTGCCAGCAGCTTAGATCGAGGTAGAAACACCATATATTTT. The chain couples TRBV11-2 to TRBJ1-3; D is unresolved. Trimming stripped 0 bases from V and 5 bases from J, with 8 bases between. Germline values: CDR1 SGHAT, CDR2 FQNNGV. This CDR3 has 14 residues.